This TCR beta chain appears in the sequencing data of a study of T cell responses to AZD1222 COVID-19 vaccine. Second-dose timings of about 4 or about 12 weeks were pooled. Sequencing was performed with immunoSEQ multiplex PCR; in TCRdb, only in-frame clones are kept and a portion is missing. The data hold around 140,000 clones, with approximately 91% observed a single time. After removal of 0 bases from V and 5 bases from J, the junction contained 2 bases not matched to a gene. The CDR3 has 14 amino acids. Germline values: CDR1 SGDLS, CDR2 YYNGEE. This TCR derives from an adult who received the AZD1222 COVID-19 vaccine. The chain couples TRBV9 to TRBJ2-7; TRBD2 agrees at 10 bases. Sequences were derived from peripheral blood, sampled 28 days after the second AZD1222 dose. DNA for the CDR3: TGTGCCAGCAGCGTAGTGGGGACTAGCGACGAGCAGTACTTC. Residues: CASSVVGTSDEQYF.